This passage covers 25 T cell receptor beta chains from one sample sequenced in a study of T cell responses to AZD1222 COVID-19 vaccine. Profiled with immunoSEQ multiplex PCR; TCRdb holds only in-frame clones, not every one. The sample holds about 140,000 clones; roughly 93% are singletons and the top ten take less than 2%. The material sequenced was peripheral blood, taken 28 days after the second AZD1222 dose. The receptors were gathered from an adult who received the AZD1222 COVID-19 vaccine.

The chain joins TRBV4-1 to TRBJ2-1, with D possibly matching TRBD2 (5 bases). CDR3 size: 15 residues. Germline-derived CDR1 and CDR2 are MGHRA and YSYEKL. V lost 2 bases and J lost 6, with 14 bases in between. The CDR3 DNA follows: TGCGCCAGCAGCCAATGGTTTCCTGAGGGCAATGAGCAGTTCTTC. It yields the protein CASSQWFPEGNEQFF.

The chain employs TRBV5-6 and TRBJ2-7; possibly TRBD2 for D (6 bases). Germline V lookup: CDR1 SGHDT, CDR2 YYEEEE. CDR3 size: 13 residues. V dropped 3 bases and J dropped 1 base, with 8 bases sitting between them. For the CDR3, the DNA is TGTGCCAGCAGCTCCGGGGGTTCCTACGAGCAGTACTTC. Its protein is CASSSGGSYEQYF.

The count of this clone is one. This chain connects TRBV5-1 to TRBJ2-5; D not resolved. The CDR3 is made up of 14 amino acids. Looked up from germline, CDR1 is SGHRS and CDR2 is YFSETQ. V was pared by 0 bases and J by 2 bases, with 8 bases between. CDR3 sequence (DNA): TGCGCCAGCAGCTTGGCCACCGGTCAAGAGACCCAGTACTTC. The encoded protein is CASSLATGQETQYF. Drawing the rest from reference TRBV5-1 and TRBJ2-5, the complete variable domain is KAGVTQTPRYLIKTRGQQVTLSCSPISGHRSVSWYQQTPGQGLQFLFEYFSETQRNKGNFPGRFSGRQFSNSRSEMNVSTLELGDSALYLCASSLATGQETQYFGPGTRLLVL.

With regard to this clone: Other DNA sequences in the sample encode the same CDR3. This chain uses TRBV19 with TRBJ2-7; D unclear. The ends were cut back, 6 bases at V and 2 bases at J, with 11 bases in the middle. The CDR3 has 13 amino acids. Germline V gene lookup returns CDR1 LNHDA and CDR2 SQIVND (reference sequence). The CDR3 bases are TGTGCCAGTAGCCCCGGAAGGGCCTACGAGCAGTACTTC. Its protein product is CASSPGRAYEQYF.

The CDR3 sequence: CASSLGVDTGELFF. The CDR3 coding sequence is TGTGCCAGCAGCTTAGGGGTGGACACCGGGGAGCTGTTTTTT. The rearrangement links TRBV5-6 to TRBJ2-2, with D tentatively TRBD1 (5 bases). The CDR3 is made up of 14 amino acids. Germline CDR1 is SGHDT and CDR2 is YYEEEE. Trimming left V 2 bases short and J 3 bases short, with 8 bases between.

The gene calls are TRBV14 and TRBJ1-6, with D possibly matching TRBD1 (5 bases). The V end lost 0 bases, the J end lost 13 bases, and 16 bases lay between the germline ends. This CDR3 has 15 residues. Germline V CDR1 and CDR2: SGHDN, FVKESK. The CDR3 nucleotides read TGTGCCAGCAGCCAAGATCTGGGGACGATGGGGCCCCTCCACTTT. Translated, it gives CASSQDLGTMGPLHF.

The rearrangement joins TRBV5-1 to TRBJ2-7; TRBD2 agrees at 12 bases. The CDR3 is made up of 16 amino acids. Germline trimming cut 4 bases from V and 6 bases from J; bases unmatched to any gene: 11. Germline V lookup: CDR1 SGHRS, CDR2 YFSETQ. This CDR3 reads CASSISSGRAESEQYF. CDR3 DNA: TGCGCCAGCAGCATTTCTAGCGGGAGGGCCGAGAGCGAGCAGTACTTC.

The rearrangement uses TRBV5-5 and TRBJ2-5, with D unclear. The V and J ends lost 2 bases and 5 bases respectively, with 10 bases between them. The CDR3 totals 13 residues. Looked up from germline, CDR1 is SGHKS and CDR2 is YYEKEE (reference sequence). This CDR3 is CASSLGRSETQYF. For the CDR3, the DNA is TGTGCCAGCAGCTTAGGACGGTCGGAGACCCAGTACTTC.

The chain combines TRBV2 with TRBJ2-5; 7 bases fit TRBD1. The CDR3 sequence is 14 residues long. Looked up from germline, CDR1 is SNHLY and CDR2 is FYNNEI. J gave up 0 bases and V 6 bases, and 4 bases lay outside the gene matches. In DNA, the CDR3 is TGTGCCAGCAGGAAGGGACAGAACCAAGAGACCCAGTACTTC. It specifies CASRKGQNQETQYF.

This clone was counted once. The CDR3, as DNA: TGTGCCTGGAGCGGACTACAGGACATTCAGTACTTC. Its protein product is CAWSGLQDIQYF. This chain joins TRBV30 and TRBJ2-4; maybe TRBD2 (6 bases). The CDR3 is 12 amino acids. Germline CDR1 is GTSNPN and CDR2 is SVGIG (reference sequence). Deletions cut 3 bases from V and 8 bases from J, with 11 bases between.

The genes are TRBV27 and TRBJ1-1; TRBD1 is a possible D gene (6 bases). Germline V gives CDR1 MNHEY, CDR2 SMNVEV (reference sequence). V shed 5 bases and J shed 0 bases, with 13 bases lying between them. The CDR3 spans 15 residues. The CDR3 DNA is TGTGCCAGCAGTCCCTCAGGGACACTGAACACTGAAGCTTTCTTT. This sequence encodes CASSPSGTLNTEAFF.

The gene calls are TRBV7-9 and TRBJ1-3; maybe TRBD1 (6 bases). Germline V gives CDR1 SEHNR, CDR2 FQNEAQ (reference sequence). There are 15 residues in the CDR3. Deletions cut 3 bases from V and 5 bases from J, with 14 bases between. The CDR3 here is CASSFGGGVRNTIYF. CDR3 bases: TGTGCCAGCAGCTTTGGTGGGGGCGTGCGAAACACCATATATTTT.

V gene TRBV9 combines with J gene TRBJ1-1; 7 positions match TRBD1. CDR3 length equals 11 residues. In germline, CDR1 is SGDLS, CDR2 YYNGEE. J lost 9 bases, V lost 5 bases, and 4 bases had no gene match. The CDR3 nucleotides are TGTGCCAGCAGGAGGGACAGCCAAGCTTTCTTT. Translated, it gives CASRRDSQAFF.

This clone is classed as medium-sized (0.01 to 0.1%). The chain is built from TRBV6-1 and TRBJ1-2; tentative D call: TRBD1 (6 bases). Germline V CDR1 and CDR2: MNHNS, SASEGT. V dropped 3 bases and J dropped 6 bases, with 11 bases sitting between them. CDR3 length: 13 residues. CDR3 nucleotide sequence: TGTGCCAGCAGTGACCAGGGGTACAATGGCTACACCTTC. This gives the protein CASSDQGYNGYTF.

As DNA, the CDR3 is TGTGCCACCAACCAAAACAGGGGATGGGGGACTGAAGCTTTCTTT. Translating gives CATNQNRGWGTEAFF. This sequence joins TRBV24-1 and TRBJ1-1, with 7 bases that match TRBD1. V was clipped by 8 bases and J by 5 bases; unmatched bases: 13. Per the germline V gene, CDR1 is KGHDR and CDR2 is SFDVKD. The CDR3 spans 15 residues.

The chain couples TRBV2 to TRBJ1-2; perhaps TRBD1 as D (5 bases). V was pared by 3 bases and J by 3 bases, with 5 bases between. Germline CDR1 is SNHLY and CDR2 is FYNNEI. The CDR3 totals 12 residues. CDR3 residues: CASSEGDYGYTF. The DNA for the CDR3 is TGTGCCAGCAGTGAGGGGGACTATGGCTACACCTTC.

The V and J genes are TRBV6-1 and TRBJ2-1, with TRBD1 matching over 7 bases. This CDR3 is built from 16 residues. Germline assignment: CDR1 MNHNS and CDR2 SASEGT. V was clipped by 4 bases and J by 3 bases; unmatched bases: 9. CDR3 coding DNA: TGTGCCAGCAGTGGGGCCCGGGACAGTCGCTACAATGAGCAGTTCTTC. Its translation: CASSGARDSRYNEQFF.

The DNA for the CDR3 is TGTGCCAGCTGCCCGAAGGGTTCGAACACCGGGGAGCTGTTTTTT. It encodes CASCPKGSNTGELFF. The chain links TRBV2 to TRBJ2-2; no reliable D call. From germline, CDR1 is SNHLY and CDR2 FYNNEI. The CDR3 runs 15 residues. Trimming left V 8 bases short and J 0 bases short, with 13 bases between.

The rearrangement links TRBV18 to TRBJ2-7, with D unresolved. The germline V gene has CDR1 KGHSH and CDR2 LQKENI. The CDR3 sequence is 12 residues long. The V end lost 3 bases, the J end lost 6 bases, and 9 bases lay between the germline ends. CDR3 sequence reads: CASSPETREQYF. CDR3 nucleotide sequence: TGTGCCAGCTCACCGGAGACGCGCGAGCAGTACTTC.

The CDR3 is CASTRDRVPRGYTF. The DNA for the CDR3 is TGTGCCAGCACCCGGGACAGGGTTCCCCGTGGCTACACCTTC. The J gene is TRBJ1-2, the V gene TRBV19; 9 nucleotides match TRBD1. The CDR3 consists of 14 residues. The trim removed 9 bases at V and 7 bases at J, leaving 12 bases unmatched. CDR1 and CDR2 (germline): LNHDA, SQIVND (reference sequence).

The chain employs TRBV7-9 and TRBJ2-2, with 8 bases identical to TRBD2. Trimming cost V 10 bases and J 2 bases; bases outside gene matches: 9. Germline V gene data show CDR1 as SEHNR and CDR2 as FQNEAQ (reference sequence). The length of the CDR3 is 15 residues. CDR3 sequence (DNA): TGTGCCATCCCTCTGAGCGGGGGAAACACCGGGGAGCTGTTTTTT. It encodes CAIPLSGGNTGELFF.

The gene calls are TRBV12-3 or TRBV12-4 and TRBJ2-2, with D perhaps matching TRBD2 (5 bases). Trimming took 6 bases from V and 3 from J, leaving 8 bases between them. The CDR3 sequence is 13 residues long. CDR3 amino acids: CASRTDYTGELFF. The CDR3 DNA follows: TGTGCCAGCAGAACGGACTACACCGGGGAGCTGTTTTTT.

V and J are TRBV15 and TRBJ1-1; the match to TRBD1 covers 11 bases. Per germline, CDR1 LNHNV and CDR2 YYDKDF (reference sequence). This CDR3 is 15 amino acids long. Trimming cost V 5 bases and J 5 bases; bases outside gene matches: 7. The CDR3 nucleotides are TGTGCCACCAGCGGCAGGGACAGGGGGATAACTGAAGCTTTCTTT. This translates into CATSGRDRGITEAFF.

This rearrangement joins TRBV10-3 to TRBJ2-1, with D unclear. There are 10 residues in the CDR3. Germline loops: CDR1 ENHRY, CDR2 SYGVKD. V lost 8 bases and J lost 11, with 10 bases in between. This CDR3 is CAIVYAKQFF. The CDR3, as DNA: TGTGCCATCGTTTATGCTAAGCAGTTCTTC.

The chain is built from TRBV7-9 and TRBJ2-7; no definite D call. The CDR3 has 12 amino acids. V lost 2 bases, J lost 1 base, and 3 bases lay in between. Germline values: CDR1 SEHNR, CDR2 FQNEAQ (reference sequence). The CDR3 DNA sequence: TGTGCCAGCAGCTTACAGTCCTACGAGCAGTACTTC. Translating gives CASSLQSYEQYF.